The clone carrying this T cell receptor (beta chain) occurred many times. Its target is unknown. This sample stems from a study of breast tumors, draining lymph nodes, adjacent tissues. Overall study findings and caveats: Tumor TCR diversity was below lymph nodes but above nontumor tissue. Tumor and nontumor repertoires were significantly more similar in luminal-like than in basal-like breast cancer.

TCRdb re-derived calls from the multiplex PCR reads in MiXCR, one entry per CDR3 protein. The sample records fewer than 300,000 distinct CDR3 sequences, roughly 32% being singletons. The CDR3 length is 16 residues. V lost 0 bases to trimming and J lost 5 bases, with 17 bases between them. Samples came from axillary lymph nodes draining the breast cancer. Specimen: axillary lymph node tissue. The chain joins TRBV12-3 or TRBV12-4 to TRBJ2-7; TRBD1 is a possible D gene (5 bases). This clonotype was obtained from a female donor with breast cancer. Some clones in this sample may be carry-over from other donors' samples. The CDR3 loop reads CASSLAASLGPNEQYF. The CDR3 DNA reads TGTGCCAGCAGTTTAGCAGCCTCCTTGGGGCCCAACGAGCAGTACTTC.